Listed here is a single T cell receptor beta chain. Its antigen is still unknown. TCRdb called the reads again in MiXCR, with one record for every CDR3 protein. The sample includes about 500,000 distinct CDR3 sequences, around 30% of them seen just once. This record comes from a study of T cell repertoires in cytomegalovirus infection. About the study: Both recently identified HLA-C-restricted and well-studied HLA-B-restricted CMV epitopes were used in the study. CMV infection together with matching HLA type was indicated by public TCR beta signatures. Study-level results: The study found HLA-C-restricted CMV-specific TCR beta clonotypes dominating the ex vivo response. Totalled public TCR beta family frequency picked out people who carried CMV plus the relevant HLA.

This material consisted of cultured PBMCs, taken from culture after CMV antigen stimulation. The TCR was taken from a human donor in good health (CMV status not recorded). Some clones in this sample may be carry-over from other donors' samples.

The CDR3 loop is CASSPTGTQNTGELFF. DNA for the CDR3: TGTGCCAGCAGTCCAACGGGAACTCAGAACACCGGGGAGCTGTTTTTT. The genes are TRBV28 and TRBJ2-2; a possible D gene is TRBD2 (5 bases). This CDR3 region has 16 residues. V lost 5 bases to trimming and J lost 1 base, with 14 bases between them. In germline, CDR1 is MDHEN, CDR2 SYDVKM.